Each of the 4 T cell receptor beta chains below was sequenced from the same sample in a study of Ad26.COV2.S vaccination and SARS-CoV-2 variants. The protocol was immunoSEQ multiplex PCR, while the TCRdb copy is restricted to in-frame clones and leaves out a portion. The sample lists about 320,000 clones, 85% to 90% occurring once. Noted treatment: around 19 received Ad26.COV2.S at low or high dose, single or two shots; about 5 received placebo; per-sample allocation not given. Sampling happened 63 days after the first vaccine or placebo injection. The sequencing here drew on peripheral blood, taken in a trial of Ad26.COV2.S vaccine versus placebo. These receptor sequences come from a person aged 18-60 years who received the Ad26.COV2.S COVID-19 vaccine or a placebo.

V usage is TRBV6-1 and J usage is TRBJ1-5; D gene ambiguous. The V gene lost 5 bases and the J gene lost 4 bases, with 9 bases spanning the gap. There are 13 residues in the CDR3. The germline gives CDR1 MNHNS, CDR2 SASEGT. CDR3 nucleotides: TGTGCCAGCAGTTATAAGGCGAATCAGCCCCAGCATTTT. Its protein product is CASSYKANQPQHF.

The CDR3 DNA reads TGTGCCAGCAGACGAGGCCCGGAGGGCCTGGGAGAGACCCAGTACTTC. Translating gives CASRRGPEGLGETQYF. The chain has TRBV27 and TRBJ2-5; D may be TRBD2 (6 bases). CDR1 is MNHEY, CDR2 SMNVEV, per germline (reference sequence). V gave up 6 bases and J gave up 4 bases, with 21 bases separating them. The CDR3 runs to 16 residues.

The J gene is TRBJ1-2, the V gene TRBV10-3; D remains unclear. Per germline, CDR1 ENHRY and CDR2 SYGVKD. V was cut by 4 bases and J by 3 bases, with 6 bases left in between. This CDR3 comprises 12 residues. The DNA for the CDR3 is TGTGCCATCAGTGTGGCAGACTATGGCTACACCTTC. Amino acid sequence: CAISVADYGYTF.

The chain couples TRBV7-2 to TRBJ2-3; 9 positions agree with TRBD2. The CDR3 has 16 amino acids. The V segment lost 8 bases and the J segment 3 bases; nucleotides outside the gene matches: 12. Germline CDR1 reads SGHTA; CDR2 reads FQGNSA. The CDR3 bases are TGTGCCAGCTCGGAAGTGCGGGGGGGGGTAACAGATACGCAGTATTTT. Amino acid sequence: CASSEVRGGVTDTQYF.